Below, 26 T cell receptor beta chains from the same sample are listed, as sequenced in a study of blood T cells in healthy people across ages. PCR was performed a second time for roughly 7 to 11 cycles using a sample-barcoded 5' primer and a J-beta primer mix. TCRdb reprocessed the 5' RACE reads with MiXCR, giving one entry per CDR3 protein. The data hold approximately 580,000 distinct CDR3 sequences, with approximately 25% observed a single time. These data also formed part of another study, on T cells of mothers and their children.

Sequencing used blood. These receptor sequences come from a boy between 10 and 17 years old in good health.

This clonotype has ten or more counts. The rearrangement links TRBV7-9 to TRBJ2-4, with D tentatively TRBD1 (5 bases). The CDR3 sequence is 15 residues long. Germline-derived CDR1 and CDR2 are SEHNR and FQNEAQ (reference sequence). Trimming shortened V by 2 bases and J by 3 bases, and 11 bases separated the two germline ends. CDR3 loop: CASSLLRAGKNIQYF. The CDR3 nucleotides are TGTGCCAGCAGCTTACTCAGGGCTGGCAAAAACATTCAGTACTTC.

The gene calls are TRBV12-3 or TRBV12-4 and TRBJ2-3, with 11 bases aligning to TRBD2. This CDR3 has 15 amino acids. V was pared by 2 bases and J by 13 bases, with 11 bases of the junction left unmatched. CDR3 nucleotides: TGTGCCAGCAGTTTAACTAGCGGGAGAGTAGATATGGAGTATTTT. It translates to CASSLTSGRVDMEYF.

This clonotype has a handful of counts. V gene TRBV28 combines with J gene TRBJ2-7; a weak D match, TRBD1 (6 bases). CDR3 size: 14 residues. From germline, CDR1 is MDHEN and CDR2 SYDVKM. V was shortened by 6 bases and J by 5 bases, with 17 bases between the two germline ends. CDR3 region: CASSLRGSMNEQYF. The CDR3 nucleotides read TGTGCCAGCAGCCTAAGGGGGAGTATGAACGAGCAGTACTTC.

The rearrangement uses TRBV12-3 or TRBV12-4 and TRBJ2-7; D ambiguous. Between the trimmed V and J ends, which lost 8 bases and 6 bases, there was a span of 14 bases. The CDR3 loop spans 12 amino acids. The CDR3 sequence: CASGKTFSEQYF. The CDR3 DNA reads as TGTGCCAGCGGGAAAACCTTTTCCGAGCAGTACTTC.

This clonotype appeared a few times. This chain's CDR3 is CAISESMRGETQYF. Here the CDR3 DNA reads TGTGCCATCAGTGAGTCGATGAGAGGAGAGACCCAGTACTTC. V gene TRBV10-3 combines with J gene TRBJ2-5; D is undetermined. V lost 0 bases to trimming and J lost 4 bases, with 9 bases between them. Germline V gene sequence: CDR1 ENHRY, CDR2 SYGVKD. This CDR3 comprises 14 residues.

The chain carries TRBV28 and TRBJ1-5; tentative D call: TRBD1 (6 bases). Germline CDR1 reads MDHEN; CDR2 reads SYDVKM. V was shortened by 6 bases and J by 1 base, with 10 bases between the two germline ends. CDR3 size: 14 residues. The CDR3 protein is CASSDDRSNQPQHF. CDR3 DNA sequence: TGTGCCAGCAGCGACGACAGGAGCAATCAGCCCCAGCATTTT.

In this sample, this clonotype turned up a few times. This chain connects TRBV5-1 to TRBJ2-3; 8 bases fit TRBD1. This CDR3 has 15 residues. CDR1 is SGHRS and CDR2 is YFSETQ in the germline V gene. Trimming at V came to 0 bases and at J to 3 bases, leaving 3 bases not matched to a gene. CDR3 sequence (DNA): TGCGCCAGCAGCTTGGACAGGGGGAATACAGATACGCAGTATTTT. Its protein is CASSLDRGNTDTQYF.

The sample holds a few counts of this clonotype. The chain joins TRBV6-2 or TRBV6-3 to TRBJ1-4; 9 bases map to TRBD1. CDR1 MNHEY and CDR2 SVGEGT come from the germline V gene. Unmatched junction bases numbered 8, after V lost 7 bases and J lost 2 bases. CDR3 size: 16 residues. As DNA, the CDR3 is TGTGCCAGCACCCCGGGACAGGGATCTACTAATGAAAAACTGTTTTTT. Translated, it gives CASTPGQGSTNEKLFF.

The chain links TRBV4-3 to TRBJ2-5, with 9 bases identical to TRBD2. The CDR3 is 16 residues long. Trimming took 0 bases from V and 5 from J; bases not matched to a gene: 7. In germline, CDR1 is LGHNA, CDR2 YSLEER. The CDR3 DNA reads TGCGCCAGCAGCCAAGAGGGGACTAGCCGTAGGGAGACCCAGTACTTC. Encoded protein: CASSQEGTSRRETQYF.

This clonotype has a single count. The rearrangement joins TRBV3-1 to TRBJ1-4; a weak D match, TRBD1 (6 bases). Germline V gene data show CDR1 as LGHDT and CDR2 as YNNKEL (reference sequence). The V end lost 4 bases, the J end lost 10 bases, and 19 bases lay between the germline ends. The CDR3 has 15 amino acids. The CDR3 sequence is CASSLTGTSPRKLFF. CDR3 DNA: TGTGCCAGCAGCCTGACAGGTACCTCCCCCAGAAAACTGTTTTTT. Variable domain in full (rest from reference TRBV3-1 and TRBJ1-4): DTAVSQTPKYLVTQMGNDKSIKCEQNLGHDTMYWYKQDSKKFLKIMFSYNNKELIINETVPNRFSPKSPDKAHLNLHINSLELGDSAVYFCASSLTGTSPRKLFFGSGTQLSVL.

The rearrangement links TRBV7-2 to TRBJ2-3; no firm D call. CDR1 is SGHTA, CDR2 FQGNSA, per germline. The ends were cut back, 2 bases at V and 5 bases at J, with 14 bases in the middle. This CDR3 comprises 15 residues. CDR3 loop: CASSLYSAVGDTQYF. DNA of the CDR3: TGTGCCAGCAGCTTATACTCGGCGGTGGGAGATACGCAGTATTTT. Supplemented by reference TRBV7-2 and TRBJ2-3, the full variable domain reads GAGVSQSPSNKVTEKGKDVELRCDPISGHTALYWYRQSLGQGLEFLIYFQGNSAPDKSGLPSDRFSAERTGGSVSTLTIQRTQQEDSAVYLCASSLYSAVGDTQYFGPGTRLTVL.

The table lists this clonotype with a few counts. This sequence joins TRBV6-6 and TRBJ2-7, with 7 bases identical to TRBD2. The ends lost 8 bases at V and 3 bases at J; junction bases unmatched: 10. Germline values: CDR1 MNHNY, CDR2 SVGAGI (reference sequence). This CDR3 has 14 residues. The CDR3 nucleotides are TGTGCCAGCCAGGCCACGCGGGAGAGCTACGAGCAGTACTTC. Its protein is CASQATRESYEQYF.

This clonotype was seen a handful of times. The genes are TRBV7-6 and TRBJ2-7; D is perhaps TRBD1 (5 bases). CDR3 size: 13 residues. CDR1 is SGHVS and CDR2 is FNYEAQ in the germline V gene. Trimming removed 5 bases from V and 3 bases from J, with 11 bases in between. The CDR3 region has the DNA TGTGCCAGCAGCCAGACAGATTACTACGAGCAGTACTTC. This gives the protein CASSQTDYYEQYF.

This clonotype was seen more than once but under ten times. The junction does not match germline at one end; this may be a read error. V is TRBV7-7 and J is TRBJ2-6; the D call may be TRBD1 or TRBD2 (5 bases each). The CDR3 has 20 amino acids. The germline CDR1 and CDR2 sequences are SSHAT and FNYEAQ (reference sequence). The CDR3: CASSPGRAALSLSGANVLTF. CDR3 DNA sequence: TGTGCTAGCAGCCCGGGACGGGCCGCCCTCTCTCTCTCTGGGGCCAACGTCCTGACTTTC.

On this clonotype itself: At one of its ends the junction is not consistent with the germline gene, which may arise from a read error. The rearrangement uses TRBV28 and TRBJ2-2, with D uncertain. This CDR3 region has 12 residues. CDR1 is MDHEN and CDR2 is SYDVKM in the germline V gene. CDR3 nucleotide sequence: TGTGCCAGCAGTTTAAAGGCCGGAGAGCTGTTTTTT. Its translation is CASSLKAGELFF.

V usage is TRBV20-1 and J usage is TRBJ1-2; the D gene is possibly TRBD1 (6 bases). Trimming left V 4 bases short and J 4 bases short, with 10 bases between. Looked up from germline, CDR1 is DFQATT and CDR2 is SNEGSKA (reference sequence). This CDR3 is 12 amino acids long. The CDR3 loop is CSATQGPYGYTF. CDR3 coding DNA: TGCAGTGCTACACAGGGCCCCTATGGCTACACCTTC.

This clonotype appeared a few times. The CDR3 reads CASSQEDRVETQYF. The CDR3 DNA sequence: TGCGCCAGCAGTCAAGAGGACAGGGTGGAGACCCAGTACTTC. The V and J genes are TRBV23-1 and TRBJ2-5; the match to TRBD1 covers 8 bases. TRBV23-1 has ORF status, its function being uncertain. Trimming removed 2 bases from V and 5 bases from J; junction bases left unmatched: 4. This CDR3 contains 14 residues.

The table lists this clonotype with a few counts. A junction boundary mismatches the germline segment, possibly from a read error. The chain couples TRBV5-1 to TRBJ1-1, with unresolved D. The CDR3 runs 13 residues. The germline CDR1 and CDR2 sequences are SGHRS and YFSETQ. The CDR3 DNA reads TGTGCCAGCAGTTCGGGGATGAACACTGAAGCTTTCTTT. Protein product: CASSSGMNTEAFF.

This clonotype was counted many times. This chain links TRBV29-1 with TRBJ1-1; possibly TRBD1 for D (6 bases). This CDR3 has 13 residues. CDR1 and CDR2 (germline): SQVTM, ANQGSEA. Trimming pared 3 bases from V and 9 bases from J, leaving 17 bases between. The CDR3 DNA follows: TGCAGCGTTGACGCGGCCCTACAGGGTAAAGCTTTCTTT. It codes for CSVDAALQGKAFF.

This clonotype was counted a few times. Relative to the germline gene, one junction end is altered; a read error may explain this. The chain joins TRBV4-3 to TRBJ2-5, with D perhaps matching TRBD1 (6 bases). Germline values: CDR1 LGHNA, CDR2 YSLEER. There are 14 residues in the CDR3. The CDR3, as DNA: TGCGCCAGCAGCCTAGGCAGGGGTATTTACGAGCAGCACTTC. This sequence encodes CASSLGRGIYEQHF.

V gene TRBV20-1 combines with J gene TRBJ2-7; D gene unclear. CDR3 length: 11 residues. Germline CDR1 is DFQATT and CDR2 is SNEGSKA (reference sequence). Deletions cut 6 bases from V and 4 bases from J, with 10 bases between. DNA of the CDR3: TGCAGTGCGACGACCAATTACGAGCAGTACTTC. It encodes CSATTNYEQYF.

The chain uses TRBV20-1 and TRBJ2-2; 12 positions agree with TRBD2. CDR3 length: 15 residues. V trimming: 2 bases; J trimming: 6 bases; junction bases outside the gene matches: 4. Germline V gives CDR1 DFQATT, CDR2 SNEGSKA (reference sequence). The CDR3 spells CSARLAGGPPGELFF. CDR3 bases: TGCAGTGCTAGACTAGCGGGAGGGCCGCCCGGGGAGCTGTTTTTT.

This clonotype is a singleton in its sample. The CDR3 DNA reads as TGTGCCAGCAGGAAAACCGGGACTAGGGCCTACGAGCAGTACTTC. Translating gives CASRKTGTRAYEQYF. The chain is built from TRBV28 and TRBJ2-7, with 8 bases that match TRBD2. CDR1 is MDHEN and CDR2 is SYDVKM in the germline V gene. Trimming cost V 6 bases and J 2 bases; bases outside gene matches: 9. The length of the CDR3 is 15 residues.

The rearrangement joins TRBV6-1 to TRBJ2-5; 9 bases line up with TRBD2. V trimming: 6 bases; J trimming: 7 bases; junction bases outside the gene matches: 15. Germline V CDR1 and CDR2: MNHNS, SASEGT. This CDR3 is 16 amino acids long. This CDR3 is CASSRTSEAVGGTQYF. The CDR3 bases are TGTGCCAGCAGCAGGACTAGCGAGGCCGTGGGGGGGACCCAGTACTTC.

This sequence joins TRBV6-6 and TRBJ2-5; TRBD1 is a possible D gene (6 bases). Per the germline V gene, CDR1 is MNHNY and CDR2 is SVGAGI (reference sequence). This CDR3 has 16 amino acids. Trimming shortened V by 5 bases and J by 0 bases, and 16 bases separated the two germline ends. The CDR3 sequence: CASSPRTGTDQETQYF. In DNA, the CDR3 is TGTGCCAGCAGTCCACGAACAGGGACGGACCAAGAGACCCAGTACTTC.

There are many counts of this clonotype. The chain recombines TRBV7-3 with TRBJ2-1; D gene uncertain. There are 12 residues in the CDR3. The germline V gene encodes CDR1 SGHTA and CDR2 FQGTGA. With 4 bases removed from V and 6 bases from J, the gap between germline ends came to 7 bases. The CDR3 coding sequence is TGTGCCAGCAGCTCCCTGGGCAATGAGCAGTTCTTC. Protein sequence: CASSSLGNEQFF.